This T cell receptor (beta chain) originates from a study of CD8 T cells in ankylosing spondylitis. This clonotype was observed a handful of times. Its antigen is not identified. TCRdb recomputed calls from the 5' RACE reads with MiXCR, one row per CDR3 protein. The sample shows about 460,000 distinct CDR3 sequences, about 5.4% of them seen only once. Study-level results: Characteristic, it appeared, of ankylosing spondylitis blood was a TCR beta motif of about eight highly homologous variants.

CDR3 length: 16 amino acids. V was shortened by 3 bases and J by 0 bases, with 9 bases between the two germline ends. What was sequenced was blood, either unsorted or a sorted T cell fraction (not recorded which). The sequence derives from a male donor with ankylosing spondylitis. The chain is built from TRBV12-3 or TRBV12-4 and TRBJ2-6; either TRBD1 or TRBD2 may fit D (5 bases each). This chain's CDR3 is CASSFAGTSGANVLTF. In DNA form, the CDR3 reads TGTGCCAGCAGTTTCGCAGGGACCTCTGGGGCCAACGTCCTGACTTTC.